This TCR beta chain was sequenced for a study of OX40 agonist ivuxolimab in advanced cancers. Study-level information: The patients received ivuxolimab by intravenous route every 2 weeks at 0.01 to 10 mg/kg. Study outcomes and limitations: Partial responders dosed at 0.1-3.0 mg/kg displayed clonal expansion ranking among the lowest. CD8+ T cells (on average) carried more expanded clones than CD4+ T cells. Dose levels from 0.1 to 3.0 mg/kg saw CD4+ and CD8+ blood T cells expand clonally by week 6.

This clone was detected only once. The antigen remains undetermined. J was trimmed by 3 bases and V by 0 bases; bases with no gene match: 4. The CDR3 consists of 15 residues. The germline V gene has CDR1 GTSNPN and CDR2 SVGIG (reference sequence). Only in-frame clones appear in the TCRdb table, and some are missing; sequencing was by immunoSEQ multiplex PCR. The profile shows around 51,000 clones, 88% of them singletons. The chain employs TRBV30 and TRBJ2-3; TRBD1 matches at 9 bases. This receptor was identified in an adult with an advanced solid tumor such as melanoma, head and neck, liver or kidney cancer. Sequencing was performed on CD4+ or CD8+ T cells sorted from blood, taken in a trial of the OX40 agonist ivuxolimab. CDR3 in amino acids: CAWSVQGARTDTQYF. The CDR3, as DNA: TGTGCCTGGAGTGTACAGGGGGCGAGAACAGATACGCAGTATTTT.